These 6 T cell receptor beta chains were all obtained from the same sample, sequenced in a study of beta chain features in type 1 diabetes. Sequencing targeted expressed TCRB transcripts, as all isolated RNA had been reverse transcribed. The protocol was immunoSEQ multiplex PCR, while the TCRdb copy is restricted to in-frame clones and leaves out a portion. The sample carries 220,000 or so clones, roughly two thirds recorded once. Sequencing used naive CD4+ T cells from blood. These receptors were taken from a man aged 30 to 45 in good health.

The rearrangement uses TRBV18 and TRBJ2-1; unclear D gene. Looked up from germline, CDR1 is KGHSH and CDR2 is LQKENI. The germline V and J ends were trimmed by 0 bases and 4 bases, with 16 bases remaining between them. The CDR3 contains 17 residues. In DNA, the CDR3 is TGTGCCAGCTCACCACCGATCGCGGCCCCCGAATACAATGAGCAGTTCTTC. As protein: CASSPPIAAPEYNEQFF.

The CDR3, as DNA: TGTGCTAGTGGTTCCGGGACCCTAGCCAAAAACATTCAGTACTTC. Translated, it gives CASGSGTLAKNIQYF. The chain uses TRBV12-5 and TRBJ2-4; D could derive from TRBD1 or TRBD2 (5 bases each). This CDR3 contains 15 residues. Deletions cut 4 bases from V and 0 bases from J, with 10 bases between. Germline CDR1 is LGHNT and CDR2 is FRNRAP.

The chain couples TRBV7-9 to TRBJ2-7; 9 nucleotides match TRBD1. Germline V gene lookup returns CDR1 SEHNR and CDR2 FQNEAQ (reference sequence). This CDR3 is 15 amino acids long. V gave up 6 bases and J gave up 5 bases; unmatched junction bases: 11. The CDR3 coding sequence is TGTGCCAGCAGTACAACCGGGACAGGGATACACGAGCAGTACTTC. Amino acids: CASSTTGTGIHEQYF.

The chain links TRBV29-1 to TRBJ1-1, with 8 bases aligning to TRBD1. Losses at the gene ends were 6 bases for V and 4 bases for J; bases not matched to a gene: 10. CDR1 is SQVTM and CDR2 is ANQGSEA in the germline V gene. The CDR3 loop spans 14 amino acids. CDR3 residues: CSVYETGAPTEAFF. The CDR3 coding sequence is TGCAGCGTCTACGAGACAGGGGCGCCCACTGAAGCTTTCTTT.

The genes are TRBV30 and TRBJ2-1, with 9 bases aligning to TRBD2. The CDR3 runs to 12 residues. Germline loops: CDR1 GTSNPN, CDR2 SVGIG (reference sequence). V shed 3 bases, J shed 10 bases, and the junction held 4 bases outside the gene matches. CDR3 bases: TGTGCCTGGAGGGGACTAGCACAAGAGCAGTTCTTC. Its translation is CAWRGLAQEQFF. The whole variable domain, filled in from reference TRBV30 and TRBJ2-1, reads SQTIHQWPATLVQPVGSPLSLECTVEGTSNPNLYWYRQAAGRGLQLLFYSVGIGQISSEVPQNLSASRPQDRQFILSSKKLLLSDSGFYLCAWRGLAQEQFFGPGTRLTVL.

V gene TRBV30 combines with J gene TRBJ1-2; D not resolved. CDR1 GTSNPN and CDR2 SVGIG come from the germline V gene (reference sequence). This CDR3 spans 13 amino acids. V was pared by 2 bases and J by 3 bases, with 10 bases between. CDR3 in amino acids: CAWSFRVDYGYTF. Here the CDR3 DNA reads TGTGCCTGGAGTTTTAGGGTGGACTATGGCTACACCTTC. Complete variable domain (other parts from reference TRBV30 and TRBJ1-2): SQTIHQWPATLVQPVGSPLSLECTVEGTSNPNLYWYRQAAGRGLQLLFYSVGIGQISSEVPQNLSASRPQDRQFILSSKKLLLSDSGFYLCAWSFRVDYGYTFGSGTRLTVV.